Given below is one TCR beta chain in context. The sample is drawn from a study of CD4 and CD8 cells across lung adenocarcinoma regions. Localized lung adenocarcinoma, a non-small cell lung cancer, affected the donors. Each CDR3 protein gets one entry after TCRdb re-called the PCR reads with MiXCR. In the table there are 21,000 or so distinct CDR3 sequences, roughly 50% of which are singletons. The sequence was obtained from a female donor with lung adenocarcinoma. The CD4 and CD8 labels of this study may be unreliable. Material: CD8+ T cells from the center of a lung tumor.

CDR3 sequence reads: CASSRQESSSYNSPLHF. The CDR3 DNA reads as TGCGCCAGCAGCCGACAGGAATCGAGCTCCTATAATTCACCCCTCCACTTT. V is TRBV5-1 and J is TRBJ1-6, with D tentatively TRBD1 (6 bases). The germline V gene encodes CDR1 SGHRS and CDR2 YFSETQ. Between the trimmed V and J ends, which lost 4 bases and 0 bases, there was a span of 14 bases. There are 17 residues in the CDR3.